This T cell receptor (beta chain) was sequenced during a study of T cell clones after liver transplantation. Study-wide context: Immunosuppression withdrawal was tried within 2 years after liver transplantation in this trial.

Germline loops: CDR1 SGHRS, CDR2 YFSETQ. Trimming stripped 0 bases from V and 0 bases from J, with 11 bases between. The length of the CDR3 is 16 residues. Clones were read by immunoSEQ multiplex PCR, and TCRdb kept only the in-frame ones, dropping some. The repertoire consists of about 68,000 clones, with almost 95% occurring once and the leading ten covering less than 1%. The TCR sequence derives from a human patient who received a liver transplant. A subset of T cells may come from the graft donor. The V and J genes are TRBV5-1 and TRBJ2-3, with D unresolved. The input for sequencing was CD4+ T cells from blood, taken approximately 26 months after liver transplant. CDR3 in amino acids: CASSLGGDASTDTQYF. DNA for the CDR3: TGCGCCAGCAGCTTGGGTGGCGATGCTAGCACAGATACGCAGTATTTT.